This paragraph covers one TCR beta chain sequence. Its antigen is unknown. This specimen comes from a study of T cell responses to AZD1222 COVID-19 vaccine. Background on the study: Combined were second doses at about 4 or about 12 weeks. Study-wide findings and caveats: Donors skewed white British and female; clonal diversity was possibly underestimated. At study baseline, merely five or six AZD1222 recipients were seropositive. The peak T cell response came first, and repertoires were sampled only after it.

Per the germline V gene, CDR1 is MNHEY and CDR2 is SMNVEV (reference sequence). This CDR3 is built from 15 residues. Trimming removed 6 bases from V and 2 bases from J, with 13 bases in between. Here immunoSEQ multiplex PCR was the method, and the copy in TCRdb shows in-frame clones only, minus some. The sample has over 100,000 clones, roughly nine tenths seen once. The V gene is TRBV27, the J gene TRBJ1-4; D not certain. The source material was peripheral blood, sampled on day 0 of AZD1222 vaccination. The source is an adult in good health. This CDR3 is CASRSEVGTNEKLFF. The DNA of the CDR3 is TGTGCCAGCAGGTCCGAGGTTGGGACTAATGAAAAACTGTTTTTT.